This TCR beta chain was sequenced during a study of beta chain features in type 1 diabetes. In germline, CDR1 is SGHAT, CDR2 FQDESV (reference sequence). There are 11 residues in the CDR3. The V end was cut by 11 bases, the J end by 7 bases, with 11 bases between. Researchers reported sorting CD4+ naive, central memory, regulatory and stem cell-like memory cells via CD45RO/CCR7/CD25/CD127/CD95/CD27. This clone occurred a few times. Expressed TCRB transcripts were sequenced after all isolated RNA was converted to cDNA. Assay used: immunoSEQ multiplex PCR; TCRdb lists only in-frame clones, some missing. The table has around 150,000 clones, approximately 8.1% seen once; the top ten hold about 0.6%.

The sequence derives from a man in his late teens or twenties in good health. Sequencing was carried out using central memory CD4+ T cells from blood. The rearrangement links TRBV11-1 to TRBJ2-2, with TRBD2 as a possible D gene (5 bases). The chain's CDR3 is CAGLGGGELFF. The CDR3 DNA reads as TGTGCCGGTCTAGGAGGCGGGGAGCTGTTTTTT.